The source of this T cell receptor beta chain is a study of CD8 T cells in Susac syndrome. Random hexamers primed reverse transcription of about 0.45 to 1 ug RNA. TCRdb reanalysed the immunoSEQ multiplex PCR reads using MiXCR and keeps one entry per CDR3 protein. The table lists about 69,000 distinct CDR3 sequences, 90% to 95% of them singletons. The material sequenced was CD8+ T cells from PBMCs. This sequence originates from a human donor with multiple sclerosis.

In DNA form, the CDR3 reads TGCGCCAGCAGCGGCCTGGGACAAAGCTCCTACAATGAGCAGTTCTTC. Its protein product is CASSGLGQSSYNEQFF. The rearrangement links TRBV5-1 to TRBJ2-1, with D possibly being TRBD1 (6 bases). The CDR3 loop spans 16 amino acids. The V end lost 4 bases, the J end lost 0 bases, and 14 bases lay between the germline ends. Germline CDR1 is SGHRS and CDR2 is YFSETQ.